The following is a T cell receptor beta chain sequence with its context. Its antigen is undetermined. The V end was cut by 5 bases, the J end by 4 bases, with 20 bases between. The germline gives CDR1 SEHNR, CDR2 FQNEAQ (reference sequence). There are 17 residues in the CDR3. All of the isolated RNA was reverse transcribed, so expressed TCRB transcripts were sequenced. Some clones are missing from TCRdb's copy, which holds only in-frame ones; the method was immunoSEQ multiplex PCR. The sample has 500,000 to 850,000 clones; more than 13% are singletons. The record originates from a study of beta chain features in type 1 diabetes. Study background: Cell yields, gender and age were comparable in patients and healthy donors. Whole-study results and caveats: Fewer insertions but more deletions were seen at VDJ junctions in type 1 diabetes patients. All four CD4+ subsets from Type 1 diabetes patients carried moderately but significantly shorter TCRB CDR3s.

Donors contributed one heparinised blood draw apiece, averaging approximately 0.12 L. The chain is built from TRBV7-9 and TRBJ2-2; the D gene could be TRBD1 or TRBD2 (5 bases each). Source material: naive CD4+ T cells from blood. This TCR was recovered from a young man with type 1 diabetes. CDR3: CASSPPSGTSFTGELFF. The CDR3, as DNA: TGTGCCAGCAGCCCCCCCTCCGGGACGTCGTTCACCGGGGAGCTGTTTTTT. Using reference TRBV7-9 and TRBJ2-2 for the parts outside the CDR3, the full variable domain is DTGVSQNPRHKITKRGQNVTFRCDPISEHNRLYWYRQTLGQGPEFLTYFQNEAQLEKSRLLSDRFSAERPKGSFSTLEIQRTEQGDSAMYLCASSPPSGTSFTGELFFGEGSRLTVL.